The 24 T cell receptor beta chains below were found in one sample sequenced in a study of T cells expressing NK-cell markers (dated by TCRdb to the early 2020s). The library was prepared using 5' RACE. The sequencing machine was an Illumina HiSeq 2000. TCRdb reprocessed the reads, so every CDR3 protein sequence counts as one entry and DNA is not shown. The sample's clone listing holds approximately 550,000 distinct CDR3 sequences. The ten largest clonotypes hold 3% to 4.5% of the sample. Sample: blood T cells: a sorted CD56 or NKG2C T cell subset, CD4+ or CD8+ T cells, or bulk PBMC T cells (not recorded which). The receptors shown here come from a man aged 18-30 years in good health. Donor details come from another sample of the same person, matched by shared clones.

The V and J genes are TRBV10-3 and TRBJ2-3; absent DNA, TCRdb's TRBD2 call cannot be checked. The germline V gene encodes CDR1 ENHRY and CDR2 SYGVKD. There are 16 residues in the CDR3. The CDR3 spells CAISERTSGNADTQYF.

CDR3 protein: CSAQNPQAQETQYF. The rearrangement links TRBV20-1 to TRBJ2-5. There are 14 residues in the CDR3. CDR1 and CDR2 from the germline V gene are DFQATT and SNEGSKA (reference sequence).

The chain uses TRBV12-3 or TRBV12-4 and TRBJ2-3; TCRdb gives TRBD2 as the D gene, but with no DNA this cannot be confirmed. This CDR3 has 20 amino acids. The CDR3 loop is CASSFRQTFYREDRTDTQYF.

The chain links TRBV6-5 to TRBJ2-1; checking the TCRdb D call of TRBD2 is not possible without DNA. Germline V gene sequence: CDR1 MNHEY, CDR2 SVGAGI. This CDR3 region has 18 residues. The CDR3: CASSYSWGSGAWGNEQFF.

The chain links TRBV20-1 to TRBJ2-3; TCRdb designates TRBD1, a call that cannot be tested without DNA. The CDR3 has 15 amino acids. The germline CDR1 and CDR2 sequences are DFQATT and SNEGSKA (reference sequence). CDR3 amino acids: CSAREEKGLGDTQYF.

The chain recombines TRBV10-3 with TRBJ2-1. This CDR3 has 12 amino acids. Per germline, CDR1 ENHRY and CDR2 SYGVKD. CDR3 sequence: CAISDLSETPFF.

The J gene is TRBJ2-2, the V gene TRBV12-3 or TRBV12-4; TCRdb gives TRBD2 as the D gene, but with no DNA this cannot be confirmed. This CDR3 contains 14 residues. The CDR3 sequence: CASSFGGGTGELFF.

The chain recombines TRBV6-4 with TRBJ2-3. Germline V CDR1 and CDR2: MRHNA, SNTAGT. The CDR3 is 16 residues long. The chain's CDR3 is CASSDLGLADTDTQYF.

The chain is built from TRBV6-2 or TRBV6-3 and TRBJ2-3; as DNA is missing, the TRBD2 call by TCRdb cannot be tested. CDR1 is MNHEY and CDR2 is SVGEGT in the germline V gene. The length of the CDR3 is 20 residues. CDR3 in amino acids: CASSRTTTSGTAKGTDTQYF.

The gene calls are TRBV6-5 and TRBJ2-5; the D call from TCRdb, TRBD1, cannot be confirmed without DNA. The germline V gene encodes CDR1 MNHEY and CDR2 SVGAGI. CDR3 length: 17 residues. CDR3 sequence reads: CASSKLGGQGRGETQYF.

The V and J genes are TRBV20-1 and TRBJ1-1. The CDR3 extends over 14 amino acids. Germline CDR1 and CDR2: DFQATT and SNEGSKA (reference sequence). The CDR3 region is CSARAPPANAEAFF.

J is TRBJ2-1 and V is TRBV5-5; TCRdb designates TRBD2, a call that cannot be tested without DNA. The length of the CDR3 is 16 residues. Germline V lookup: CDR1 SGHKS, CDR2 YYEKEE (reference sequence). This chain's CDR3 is CASSLSSSGGYNEQFF.

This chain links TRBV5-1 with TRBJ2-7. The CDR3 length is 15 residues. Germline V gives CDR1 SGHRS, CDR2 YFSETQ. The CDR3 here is CASSLDKGKTYEQYF.

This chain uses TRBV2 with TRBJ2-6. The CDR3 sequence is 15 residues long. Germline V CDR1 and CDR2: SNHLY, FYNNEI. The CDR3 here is CANLLGVSGANVLTF.

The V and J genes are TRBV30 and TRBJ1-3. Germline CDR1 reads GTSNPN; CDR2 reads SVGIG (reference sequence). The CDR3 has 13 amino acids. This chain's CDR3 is CAWSGNSGNTIYF.

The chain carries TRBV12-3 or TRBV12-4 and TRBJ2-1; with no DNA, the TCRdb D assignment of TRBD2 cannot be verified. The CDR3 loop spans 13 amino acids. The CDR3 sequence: CASSRTRTHEQFF.

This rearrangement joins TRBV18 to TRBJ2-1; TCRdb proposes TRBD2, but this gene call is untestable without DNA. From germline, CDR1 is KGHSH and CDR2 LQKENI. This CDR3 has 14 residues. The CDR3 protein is CASSPRGLSNEQFF.

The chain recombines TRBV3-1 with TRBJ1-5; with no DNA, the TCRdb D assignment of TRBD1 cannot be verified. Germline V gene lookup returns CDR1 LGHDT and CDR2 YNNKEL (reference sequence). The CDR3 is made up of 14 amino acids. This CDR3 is CASSDPGTGQPQHF.

The CDR3 region is CASSSLDRPSTDTQYF. V usage is TRBV28 and J usage is TRBJ2-3; lacking DNA, the TRBD1 call made by TCRdb goes unchecked. The CDR3 spans 16 residues. Germline assignment: CDR1 MDHEN and CDR2 SYDVKM.

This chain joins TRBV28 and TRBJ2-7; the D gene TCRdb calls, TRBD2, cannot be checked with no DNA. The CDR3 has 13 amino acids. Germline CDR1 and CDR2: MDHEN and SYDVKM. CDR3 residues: CASSRGIGYEQYF.

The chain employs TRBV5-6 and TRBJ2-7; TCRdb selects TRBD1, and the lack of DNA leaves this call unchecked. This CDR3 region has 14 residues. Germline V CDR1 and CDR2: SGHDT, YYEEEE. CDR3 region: CASRQGLTNYEQYF.

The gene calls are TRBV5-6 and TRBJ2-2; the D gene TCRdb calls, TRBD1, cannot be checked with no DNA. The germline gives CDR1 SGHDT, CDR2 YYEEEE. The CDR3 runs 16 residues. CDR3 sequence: CASSFRGWWDTGELFF.

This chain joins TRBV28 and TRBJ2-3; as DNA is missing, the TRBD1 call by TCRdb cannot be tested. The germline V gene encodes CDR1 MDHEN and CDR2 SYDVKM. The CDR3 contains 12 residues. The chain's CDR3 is CASSPLGYTQYF.

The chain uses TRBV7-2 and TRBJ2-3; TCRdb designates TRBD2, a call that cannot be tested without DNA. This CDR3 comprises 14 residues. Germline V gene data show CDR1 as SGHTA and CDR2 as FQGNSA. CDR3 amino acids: CASSSAIIVGAQYF.